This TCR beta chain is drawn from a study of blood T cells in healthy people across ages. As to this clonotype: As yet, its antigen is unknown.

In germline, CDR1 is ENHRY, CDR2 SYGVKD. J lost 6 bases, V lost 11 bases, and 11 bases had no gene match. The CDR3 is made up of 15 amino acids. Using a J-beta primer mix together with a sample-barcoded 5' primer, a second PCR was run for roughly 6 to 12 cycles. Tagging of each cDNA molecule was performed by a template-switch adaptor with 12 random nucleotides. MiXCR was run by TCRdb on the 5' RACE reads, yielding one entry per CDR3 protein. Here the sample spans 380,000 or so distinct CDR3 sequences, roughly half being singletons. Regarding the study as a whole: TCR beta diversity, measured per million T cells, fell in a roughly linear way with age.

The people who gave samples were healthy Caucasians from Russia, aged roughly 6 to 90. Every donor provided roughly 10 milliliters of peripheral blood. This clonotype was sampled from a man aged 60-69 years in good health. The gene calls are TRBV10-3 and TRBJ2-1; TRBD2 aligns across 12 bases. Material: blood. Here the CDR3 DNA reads TGTGCCTCCAGACCCTCTAGCGGGGGGGCCAATGAGCAGTTCTTC. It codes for CASRPSSGGANEQFF.